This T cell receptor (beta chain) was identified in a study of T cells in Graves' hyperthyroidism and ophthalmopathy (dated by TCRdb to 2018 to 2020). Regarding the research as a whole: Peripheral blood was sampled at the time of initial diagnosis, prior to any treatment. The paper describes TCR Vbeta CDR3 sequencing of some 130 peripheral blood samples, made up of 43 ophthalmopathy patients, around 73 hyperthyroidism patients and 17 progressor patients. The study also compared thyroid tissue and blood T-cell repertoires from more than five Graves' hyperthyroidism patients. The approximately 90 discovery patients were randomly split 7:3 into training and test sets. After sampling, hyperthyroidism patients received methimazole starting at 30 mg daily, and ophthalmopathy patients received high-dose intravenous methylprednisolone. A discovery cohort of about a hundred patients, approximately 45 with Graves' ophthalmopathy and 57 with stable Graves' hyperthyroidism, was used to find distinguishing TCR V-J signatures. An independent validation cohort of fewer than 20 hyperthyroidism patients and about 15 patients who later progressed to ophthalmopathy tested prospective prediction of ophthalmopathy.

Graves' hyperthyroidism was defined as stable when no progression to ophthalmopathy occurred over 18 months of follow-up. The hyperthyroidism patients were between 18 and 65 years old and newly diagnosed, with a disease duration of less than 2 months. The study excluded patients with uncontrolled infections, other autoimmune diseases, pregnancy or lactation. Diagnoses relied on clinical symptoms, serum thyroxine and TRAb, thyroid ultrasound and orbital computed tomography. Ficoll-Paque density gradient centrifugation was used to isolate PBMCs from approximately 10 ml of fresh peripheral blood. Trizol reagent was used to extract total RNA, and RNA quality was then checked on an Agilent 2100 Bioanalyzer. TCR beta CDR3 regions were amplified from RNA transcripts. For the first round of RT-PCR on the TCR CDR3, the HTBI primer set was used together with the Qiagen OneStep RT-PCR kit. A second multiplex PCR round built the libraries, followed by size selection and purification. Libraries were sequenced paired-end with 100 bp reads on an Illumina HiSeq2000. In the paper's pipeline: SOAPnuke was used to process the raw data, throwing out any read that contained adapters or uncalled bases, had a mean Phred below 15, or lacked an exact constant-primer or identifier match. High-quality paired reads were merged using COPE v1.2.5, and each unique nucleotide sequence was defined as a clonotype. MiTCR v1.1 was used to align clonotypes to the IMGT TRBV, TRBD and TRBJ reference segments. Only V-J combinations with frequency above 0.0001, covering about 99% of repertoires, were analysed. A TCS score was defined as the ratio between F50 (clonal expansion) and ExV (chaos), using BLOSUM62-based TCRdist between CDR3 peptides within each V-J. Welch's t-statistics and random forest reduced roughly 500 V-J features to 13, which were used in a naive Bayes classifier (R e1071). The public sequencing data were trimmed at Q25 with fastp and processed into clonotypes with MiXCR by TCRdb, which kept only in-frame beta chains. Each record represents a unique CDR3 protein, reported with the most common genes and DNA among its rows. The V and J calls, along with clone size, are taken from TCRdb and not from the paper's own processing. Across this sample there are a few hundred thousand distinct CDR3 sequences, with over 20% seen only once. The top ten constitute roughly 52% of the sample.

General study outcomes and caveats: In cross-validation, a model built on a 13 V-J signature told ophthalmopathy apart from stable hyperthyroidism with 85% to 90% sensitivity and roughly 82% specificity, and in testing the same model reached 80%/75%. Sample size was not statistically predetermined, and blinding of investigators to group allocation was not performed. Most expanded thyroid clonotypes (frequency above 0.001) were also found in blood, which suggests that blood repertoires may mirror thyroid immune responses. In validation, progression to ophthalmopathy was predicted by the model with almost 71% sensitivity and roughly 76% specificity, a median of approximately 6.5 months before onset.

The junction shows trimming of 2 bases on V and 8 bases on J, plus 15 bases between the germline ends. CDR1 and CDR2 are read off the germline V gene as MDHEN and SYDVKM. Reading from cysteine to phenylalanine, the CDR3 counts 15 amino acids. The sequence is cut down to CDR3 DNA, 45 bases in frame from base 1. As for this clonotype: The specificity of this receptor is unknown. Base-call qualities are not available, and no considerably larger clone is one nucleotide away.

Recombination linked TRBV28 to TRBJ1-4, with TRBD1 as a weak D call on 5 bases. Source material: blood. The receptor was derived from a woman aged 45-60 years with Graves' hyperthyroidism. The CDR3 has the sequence CASSLGSGIEEKLFF. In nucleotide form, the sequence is TGTGCCAGCAGTTTAGGGTCAGGGATAGAGGAAAAACTGTTTTTT.